The sequence of this T cell receptor (beta chain) was determined in a study of OX40 agonist ivuxolimab in advanced cancers. Produced via immunoSEQ multiplex PCR; TCRdb's table is partial and in-frame only. The sample lists approximately 67,000 clones; around four fifths were seen once. The V gene lost 2 bases and the J gene lost 0 bases, with 17 bases spanning the gap. Germline lookup yields CDR1 LGHNT and CDR2 FRNRAP. The CDR3 contains 17 residues. The source was CD4+ or CD8+ T cells sorted from blood, collected in a trial of the OX40 agonist ivuxolimab. This TCR was recovered from an adult with an advanced solid tumor such as melanoma, head and neck, liver or kidney cancer. The V call is TRBV12-5, the J call TRBJ2-7; D unclear. CDR3 residues: CASGLIMGGLSSYEQYF. Here the CDR3 DNA reads TGTGCTAGTGGTTTGATCATGGGCGGATTGAGCTCCTACGAGCAGTACTTC.